This T cell receptor (beta chain) was profiled in a study of T cell responses to AZD1222 COVID-19 vaccine. Study results and limitations: Vaccine-associated CD4 TCRs spanned spike, dominant at 160-218 and 743-854.

Sequencing used immunoSEQ multiplex PCR; TCRdb keeps in-frame clones, though not all of them. The sample holds 85,000 to 100,000 clones, around 90% seen once. Regarding this clone: The antigen remains undetermined.

The V end was cut by 1 base, the J end by 6 bases, with 16 bases between. CDR3 length equals 16 residues. The V gene's germline CDR1 is KGHSH and CDR2 LQKENI. The chain is built from TRBV18 and TRBJ1-5, with a weak D call TRBD1 (5 bases). The sequence came from an adult in good health. The sequenced sample was peripheral blood, obtained on day 0 of AZD1222 vaccination. The CDR3 loop is CASSPRGGTPPQPQHF. For the CDR3, the DNA is TGTGCCAGCTCACCACGTGGGGGAACACCACCTCAGCCCCAGCATTTT. Using reference TRBV18 and TRBJ1-5 for the parts outside the CDR3, the full variable domain is NAGVMQNPRHLVRRRGQEARLRCSPMKGHSHVYWYRQLPEEGLKFMVYLQKENIIDESGMPKERFSAEFPKEGPSILRIQQVVRGDSAAYFCASSPRGGTPPQPQHFGDGTRLSIL.